Below, 10 T cell receptor beta chains from the same sample are listed, as sequenced in a study of human T cells and chemical hapten exposure. Time point given: patch test 1, 2 weeks after DPC sensitization. The treatment denotes: therapeutic diphenylcyclopropenone sensitization with weekly scalp DPC. TCRdb itself ran the RACE reads through MiXCR, one entry per CDR3 protein. The data contain 85,000 or so distinct CDR3 sequences, roughly a tenth of them singletons. The source was whole blood, collected in connection with sensitization to the hapten diphenylcyclopropenone (DPC). Source of these receptors: a woman in her fifties or sixties with alopecia areata. Some clones in this sample may be carry-over from other donors' samples.

This clonotype was detected only a few times. The chain has TRBV18 and TRBJ1-5; 7 nucleotides match TRBD1. This CDR3 comprises 15 residues. Germline CDR1 reads KGHSH; CDR2 reads LQKENI. V was pared by 5 bases and J by 0 bases, with 4 bases of the junction left unmatched. The DNA of the CDR3 is TGTGCCAGCTCAAAGACAGGGAATAGCAATCAGCCCCAGCATTTT. Encoded protein: CASSKTGNSNQPQHF.

This clonotype was recorded many times. The chain links TRBV6-5 to TRBJ1-6, with unresolved D. The V gene's germline CDR1 is MNHEY and CDR2 SVGAGI. Trimming pared 6 bases from V and 7 bases from J, leaving 10 bases between. The CDR3 covers 13 residues. The CDR3 loop is CASSRESNSPLHF. The CDR3 DNA sequence: TGTGCCAGCAGCCGCGAAAGCAATTCACCCCTCCACTTT.

This clonotype was seen a handful of times. V and J are TRBV14 and TRBJ2-7; maybe TRBD1 (5 bases). The germline V gene has CDR1 SGHDN and CDR2 FVKESK. This CDR3 is built from 14 residues. V shed 4 bases and J shed 5 bases, with 15 bases lying between them. In DNA form, the CDR3 reads TGTGCCAGCAGCCTCCTTGGGGCAGCCGACGAGCAGTACTTC. Amino acids: CASSLLGAADEQYF.

This clonotype was seen ten or more times. The chain has TRBV20-1 and TRBJ2-7; D not certain. Germline values: CDR1 DFQATT, CDR2 SNEGSKA (reference sequence). There are 13 residues in the CDR3. Trimming removed 3 bases at V and 2 bases at J, with 11 bases between. For the CDR3, the DNA is TGCAGTGCTAGTACAGACAAGCCCTACGAGCAGTACTTC. Translated: CSASTDKPYEQYF.

The chain is built from TRBV29-1 and TRBJ2-5; D gene ambiguous. The CDR3 is 11 amino acids. The germline V gene has CDR1 SQVTM and CDR2 ANQGSEA. Trimming removed 7 bases from V and 5 bases from J, with 11 bases in between. The CDR3 protein is CSGRTTETQYF. CDR3 nucleotide sequence: TGCAGCGGAAGAACCACGGAGACCCAGTACTTC.

The chain couples TRBV18 to TRBJ1-5; no definite D call. Germline CDR1 is KGHSH and CDR2 is LQKENI. The CDR3 is 18 residues long. Trimming shortened V by 2 bases and J by 2 bases, and 19 bases separated the two germline ends. The CDR3 sequence: CASSPSMAAASGNQPQHF. The CDR3 DNA reads as TGTGCCAGCTCACCATCAATGGCAGCCGCCAGCGGCAATCAGCCCCAGCATTTT.

This clonotype was detected ten times or more. The V and J genes are TRBV4-2 and TRBJ2-5; the match to TRBD2 covers 7 bases. Per the germline V gene, CDR1 is LGHNA and CDR2 is YNFKEQ. The CDR3 loop spans 14 amino acids. V shed 3 bases, J shed 1 base, and the junction held 2 bases outside the gene matches. The CDR3 bases are TGTGCCAGCAGCCAGGGGACTACCCAAGAGACCCAGTACTTC. Protein product: CASSQGTTQETQYF.

This clonotype was seen a handful of times. The J gene is TRBJ2-1, the V gene TRBV14; a weak D match, TRBD1 (5 bases). This CDR3 is built from 16 residues. V was shortened by 0 bases and J by 8 bases, with 17 bases between the two germline ends. CDR1 is SGHDN, CDR2 FVKESK, per germline. The CDR3 protein is CASSQERRVNWHEQFF. CDR3 sequence (DNA): TGTGCCAGCAGCCAAGAACGCAGGGTAAATTGGCATGAGCAGTTCTTC.

This clonotype was seen many times. The rearrangement uses TRBV18 and TRBJ1-2; TRBD1 is a possible D gene (5 bases). The CDR3 contains 15 residues. From germline, CDR1 is KGHSH and CDR2 LQKENI. V shed 3 bases and J shed 5 bases, with 16 bases lying between them. The CDR3 sequence: CASSPPAGVFYGYTF. The CDR3 nucleotides are TGTGCCAGCTCACCGCCGGCGGGGGTCTTTTATGGCTACACCTTC.

This clonotype was detected ten times or more. This sequence joins TRBV19 and TRBJ2-7; D not certain. Trimming pared 7 bases from V and 2 bases from J, leaving 18 bases between. CDR3 length: 15 amino acids. Germline values: CDR1 LNHDA, CDR2 SQIVND (reference sequence). CDR3 nucleotides: TGTGCCAGTACGGACCCCAGGACGTCGACCTACGAGCAGTACTTC. Amino acids: CASTDPRTSTYEQYF.